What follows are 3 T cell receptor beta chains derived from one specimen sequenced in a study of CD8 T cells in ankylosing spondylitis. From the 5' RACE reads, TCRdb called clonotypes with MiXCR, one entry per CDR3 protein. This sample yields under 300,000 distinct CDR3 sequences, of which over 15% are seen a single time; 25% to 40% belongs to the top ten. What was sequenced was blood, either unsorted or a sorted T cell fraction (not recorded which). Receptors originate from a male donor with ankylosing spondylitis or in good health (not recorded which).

CDR3 amino acids: CSVVGLATEQFF. The CDR3 region has the DNA TGCAGCGTTGTAGGACTAGCTACCGAGCAGTTCTTC. This rearrangement joins TRBV29-1 to TRBJ2-1; 8 bases align to TRBD2. CDR3 size: 12 residues. The J segment lost 10 bases and the V segment lost 4 bases, leaving 6 bases of the junction unmatched. CDR1 and CDR2 from the germline V gene are SQVTM and ANQGSEA.

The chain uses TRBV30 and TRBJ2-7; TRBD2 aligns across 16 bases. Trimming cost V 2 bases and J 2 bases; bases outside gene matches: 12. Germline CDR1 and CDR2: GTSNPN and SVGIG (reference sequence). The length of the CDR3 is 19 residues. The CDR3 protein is CAWSLGLAGGPAGPYEQYF. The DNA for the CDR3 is TGTGCCTGGAGTCTGGGACTAGCGGGAGGGCCTGCGGGGCCCTACGAGCAGTACTTC.

CDR3 DNA: TGTGCCAGCAGCCCCCCCAGCGGGAGACGGCCCGGGGGTGAGCAGTTCTTC. Translation: CASSPPSGRRPGGEQFF. The genes are TRBV7-2 and TRBJ2-1; TRBD2 matches at 8 bases. V lost 5 bases to trimming and J lost 9 bases; unmatched junction nucleotides: 18. CDR1 SGHTA and CDR2 FQGNSA come from the germline V gene. This CDR3 is built from 17 residues.